The TCR beta chain under discussion was sequenced for a study of cytomegalovirus exposure and HLA in healthy donors. Healthy bone marrow donors supplied every sample. Looked up from germline, CDR1 is SGHRS and CDR2 is YFSETQ. The CDR3 length is 15 residues. Trimming removed 0 bases from V and 2 bases from J; junction bases left unmatched: 5. Study-wide findings and caveats: Associated with cytomegalovirus, according to the listing, were around 170 TCR beta chains.

The PCR used 60 Vbeta and 13 Jbeta primers. The assay was immunoSEQ multiplex PCR, and TCRdb's table has in-frame clones only and misses some. This table has 100,000 to 150,000 clones, 80% to 90% appearing once. Concerning this clone itself: Its matching antigen is unknown.

Sequences were obtained from PBMCs. The TCR was taken from a man in his forties or fifties in good health and CMV-seronegative. The genes are TRBV5-1 and TRBJ2-7, with 7 bases matching TRBD1. DNA of the CDR3: TGCGCCAGCAGCTTGGGGGACAGAGATACCTACGAGCAGTACTTC. It encodes CASSLGDRDTYEQYF.